A single sample is the source of the 30 T cell receptor beta chains below, sequenced in a study of blood T cell repertoires in COVID-19. Clones were sequenced by immunoSEQ multiplex PCR, and TCRdb holds only the in-frame ones, with some missing. Here the sample spans 75,000 to 90,000 clones, 88% being singletons. The sequenced sample was peripheral blood. These receptors all stem from a man at least 80 years old with acute or convalescent COVID-19.

This clone has a handful of counts. The chain uses TRBV19 and TRBJ1-4; D gene uncertain. Trimming stripped 3 bases from V and 8 bases from J, with 7 bases between. This CDR3 region has 12 residues. Per the germline V gene, CDR1 is LNHDA and CDR2 is SQIVND (reference sequence). Here the CDR3 DNA reads TGTGCCAGTAGTATTTACGCGGAAAAACTGTTTTTT. Translation: CASSIYAEKLFF.

The rearrangement uses TRBV6-5 and TRBJ2-6, with D unresolved. This CDR3 is 15 amino acids long. Trimming cost V 2 bases and J 4 bases, with 9 bases left between them. CDR1 MNHEY and CDR2 SVGAGI come from the germline V gene. The CDR3 sequence is CASSYGQSGANVLTF. CDR3 coding DNA: TGTGCCAGCAGTTACGGGCAATCCGGGGCCAACGTCCTGACTTTC.

The genes are TRBV6-1 and TRBJ2-7, with TRBD1 as a possible D gene (6 bases). Germline CDR1 MNHNS, CDR2 SASEGT. CDR3 size: 14 residues. Deletions cut 1 base from V and 7 bases from J, with 14 bases between. CDR3 region: CASSEGRGIREQYF. Written as DNA, the CDR3 is TGTGCCAGCAGTGAAGGCAGGGGTATTAGAGAGCAGTACTTC.

The V and J genes are TRBV20-1 and TRBJ1-2; D uncertain. In germline, CDR1 is DFQATT, CDR2 SNEGSKA (reference sequence). The length of the CDR3 is 10 residues. V lost 6 bases and J lost 6, with 8 bases in between. The CDR3 is CSAPGNGYTF. For the CDR3, the DNA is TGCAGTGCACCAGGAAATGGCTACACCTTC.

The rearrangement links TRBV5-8 to TRBJ1-2; D gene unclear. V lost 4 bases and J 3 bases, leaving 7 bases between the germline ends. CDR1 is SGHTS and CDR2 is YDEGEE in the germline V gene. This CDR3 spans 12 amino acids. Written as DNA, the CDR3 is TGTGCCAGCAGCCCCGGGGACTATGGCTACACCTTC. Translating gives CASSPGDYGYTF. The whole variable domain, remainder taken from reference TRBV5-8 and TRBJ1-2, is EAGVTQSPTHLIKTRGQQATLRCSPISGHTSVYWYQQALGLGLQFLLWYDEGEERNRGNFPPRFSGRQFPNYSSELNVNALELEDSALYLCASSPGDYGYTFGSGTRLTVV.

V is TRBV15 and J is TRBJ2-6; a weak D match, TRBD1 (6 bases). V was cut by 8 bases and J by 2 bases, with 13 bases left in between. The CDR3 consists of 15 residues. The V gene's germline CDR1 is LNHNV and CDR2 YYDKDF (reference sequence). CDR3 protein: CATAATGTGANVLTF. CDR3 bases: TGTGCCACCGCTGCCACAGGGACTGGGGCCAACGTCCTGACTTTC.

The genes are TRBV6-5 and TRBJ1-4; 8 nucleotides line up with TRBD1. Germline V gives CDR1 MNHEY, CDR2 SVGAGI. V lost 5 bases to trimming and J lost 7 bases; unmatched junction nucleotides: 6. CDR3 length: 14 residues. The CDR3 bases are TGTGCCAGCAGTAAACAGGGGGTTGGTGAAAAACTGTTTTTT. It yields the protein CASSKQGVGEKLFF.

The chain recombines TRBV6-5 with TRBJ2-2; 11 bases match TRBD2. V gave up 9 bases and J gave up 3 bases; unmatched junction bases: 6. The length of the CDR3 is 15 residues. Germline V CDR1 and CDR2: MNHEY, SVGAGI. CDR3 in DNA: TGTGCCAGTCGCCTACTAGCGGGAGACACCGGGGAGCTGTTTTTT. It is translated as CASRLLAGDTGELFF.

The chain combines TRBV11-2 with TRBJ2-2; unclear D gene. CDR1 SGHAT and CDR2 FQNNGV come from the germline V gene. The CDR3 covers 14 residues. Trimming took off 5 bases at V and 5 bases at J, with 12 bases between the two ends. CDR3 in DNA: TGTGCCAGCAGCCCCTTGACAAGGACCGGGGAGCTGTTTTTT. It specifies CASSPLTRTGELFF.

This clone was detected only once. V gene TRBV5-1 combines with J gene TRBJ1-3; 7 nucleotides line up with TRBD1. Germline V CDR1 and CDR2: SGHRS, YFSETQ. V was pared by 0 bases and J by 0 bases, with 3 bases of the junction left unmatched. The CDR3 has 16 amino acids. In nucleotides, the CDR3 is TGCGCCAGCAGCTTGGACAGGGGAGTCTCTGGAAACACCATATATTTT. This translates into CASSLDRGVSGNTIYF.

The chain employs TRBV14 and TRBJ1-6; 7 positions match TRBD1. The CDR3 covers 14 residues. V dropped 1 base and J dropped 10; count of bases not matched to a gene: 4. Germline V CDR1 and CDR2: SGHDN, FVKESK. CDR3 bases: TGTGCCAGCAGCCAAGCACAGGGGAGCTCACCCCTCCACTTT. Protein: CASSQAQGSSPLHF.

This chain uses TRBV3-1 (or the pseudogene TRBV3-2) with TRBJ2-2; tentatively, D is TRBD1 (6 bases). The CDR3 extends over 17 amino acids. V lost 0 bases to trimming and J lost 5 bases, with 16 bases between them. Germline V lookup: CDR1 LGHDT, CDR2 YNNKEL (reference sequence). CDR3 region: CASSQDLGAVGTGELFF. CDR3 nucleotide sequence: TGTGCCAGCAGCCAAGATCTGGGGGCCGTAGGAACCGGGGAGCTGTTTTTT.

This clone was recorded a few times. This chain uses TRBV24-1 with TRBJ2-1; maybe TRBD1 (5 bases). Germline CDR1 and CDR2: KGHDR and SFDVKD. V was trimmed by 7 bases and J by 5 bases, leaving 14 bases between them. This CDR3 is built from 14 residues. The CDR3 sequence is CATRSGLGDNEQFF. The DNA for the CDR3 is TGTGCCACCAGGTCGGGCCTAGGGGACAATGAGCAGTTCTTC.

The chain uses TRBV5-6 and TRBJ2-2, with 8 bases identical to TRBD1. This CDR3 region has 15 residues. After removal of 2 bases from V and 5 bases from J, the junction contained 5 bases not matched to a gene. CDR1 is SGHDT and CDR2 is YYEEEE in the germline V gene. CDR3: CASSLMTGVTGELFF. The CDR3 coding sequence is TGTGCCAGCAGCTTAATGACAGGGGTTACCGGGGAGCTGTTTTTT.

The chain employs TRBV7-9 and TRBJ1-6, with D possibly TRBD1 on 6 matching bases. V shed 4 bases and J shed 6 bases, with 13 bases lying between them. CDR1 and CDR2 from the germline V gene are SEHNR and FQNEAQ (reference sequence). This CDR3 region has 15 residues. The CDR3: CASSSQGLLNSPLHF. CDR3 coding DNA: TGTGCCAGCAGCTCGCAGGGGCTACTTAATTCACCCCTCCACTTT.

This rearrangement joins TRBV10-3 to TRBJ1-1; D is ambiguous. The CDR3 has 14 residues. Trimming stripped 0 bases from V and 0 bases from J, with 5 bases between. Per germline, CDR1 ENHRY and CDR2 SYGVKD. The CDR3 here is CAISESGVNTEAFF. The CDR3 coding sequence is TGTGCCATCAGTGAGTCGGGAGTGAACACTGAAGCTTTCTTT.

This clone was recorded only once. This chain uses TRBV2 with TRBJ2-2, with a tentative D call TRBD2 (6 bases). Deletions cut 7 bases from V and 0 bases from J, with 12 bases between. Germline CDR1 SNHLY, CDR2 FYNNEI. The CDR3 covers 15 residues. The DNA of the CDR3 is TGTGCCAGCACCCTGGGACTGGCGAACACCGGGGAGCTGTTTTTT. It is translated as CASTLGLANTGELFF.

This clone was observed a single time. This rearrangement joins TRBV2 to TRBJ2-7, with 9 bases that match TRBD2. V dropped 7 bases and J dropped 7; count of bases not matched to a gene: 11. Germline CDR1 reads SNHLY; CDR2 reads FYNNEI. CDR3 length: 14 amino acids. The CDR3 region has the DNA TGTGCCAGCAACTTCCAGCGGGAGGAAGGGGAGCAGTACTTC. Its protein product is CASNFQREEGEQYF.

The CDR3 DNA sequence: TGTGCCAGCAGCTTTAGCGGGAGGGGGACGATTGAGCAGTTCTTC. Translating it yields CASSFSGRGTIEQFF. V usage is TRBV7-8 and J usage is TRBJ2-1; 11 bases line up with TRBD2. The germline V gene encodes CDR1 SGHVS and CDR2 FQNEAQ. The CDR3 extends over 15 amino acids. The ends lost 3 bases at V and 9 bases at J; junction bases unmatched: 7.

V gene TRBV24-1 combines with J gene TRBJ1-4; the match to TRBD1 covers 7 bases. Germline CDR1 and CDR2: KGHDR and SFDVKD. J lost 3 bases, V lost 3 bases, and 6 bases had no gene match. The length of the CDR3 is 16 residues. CDR3: CATSDGRGNSNEKLFF. In DNA form, the CDR3 reads TGTGCCACCAGTGATGGCAGGGGGAACTCTAATGAAAAACTGTTTTTT.

The rearrangement links TRBV6-5 to TRBJ2-5; TRBD1 agrees at 7 bases. Trimming cost V 6 bases and J 1 base; bases outside gene matches: 8. Per germline, CDR1 MNHEY and CDR2 SVGAGI. The CDR3 consists of 15 residues. The CDR3 DNA sequence: TGTGCCAGCAGCCGGTACAGGGGCCCCCAAGAGACCCAGTACTTC. This gives the protein CASSRYRGPQETQYF.

The CDR3 DNA is TGCGCCAGCAGCCCGGGAGCAGTCTATGGCTACACCTTC. Its protein product is CASSPGAVYGYTF. The V and J genes are TRBV5-1 and TRBJ1-2, with D uncertain. V was pared by 4 bases and J by 4 bases, with 11 bases between. In germline, CDR1 is SGHRS, CDR2 YFSETQ. The CDR3 is made up of 13 amino acids.

This rearrangement joins TRBV7-2 to TRBJ1-2; TRBD1 is a possible D gene (5 bases). The CDR3 is 14 residues long. V lost 2 bases and J lost 4, with 11 bases in between. Looked up from germline, CDR1 is SGHTA and CDR2 is FQGNSA. The CDR3 spells CASSLLGEVYGYTF. The CDR3 DNA follows: TGTGCCAGCAGCTTATTAGGGGAGGTCTATGGCTACACCTTC.

The rearrangement links TRBV19 to TRBJ2-3; 7 bases agree with TRBD1. This CDR3 contains 15 residues. Germline CDR1 is LNHDA and CDR2 is SQIVND (reference sequence). V lost 1 base, J lost 2 bases, and 3 bases stayed unmatched. The DNA of the CDR3 is TGTGCCAGTAGTATAGGGGGGACAGACACAGATACGCAGTATTTT. Protein product: CASSIGGTDTDTQYF.

V gene TRBV10-3 combines with J gene TRBJ2-3; TRBD2 aligns across 12 bases. Germline assignment: CDR1 ENHRY and CDR2 SYGVKD. The CDR3 runs 17 residues. The trim removed 5 bases at V and 3 bases at J, leaving 9 bases unmatched. CDR3 nucleotide sequence: TGTGCCATCAGTATGACTAGCGGGGGTGTTATGACAGATACGCAGTATTTT. Residues: CAISMTSGGVMTDTQYF.

The chain links TRBV5-1 to TRBJ2-2; 7 bases are a match to TRBD1. The germline CDR1 and CDR2 sequences are SGHRS and YFSETQ. This CDR3 contains 16 residues. The ends lost 2 bases at V and 2 bases at J; junction bases unmatched: 6. CDR3 coding DNA: TGCGCCAGCAGCTTCCCGGGACAGAGAAACACCGGGGAGCTGTTTTTT. Translating it yields CASSFPGQRNTGELFF.

V is TRBV25-1 and J is TRBJ2-1; 9 bases match TRBD2. J gave up 6 bases and V 8 bases, and 5 bases lay outside the gene matches. Germline-derived CDR1 and CDR2 are MGHDK and SYGVNS. The CDR3 contains 13 residues. CDR3 region: CASLYSGSNEQFF. The CDR3 DNA sequence: TGTGCCAGCTTATATAGCGGGAGCAATGAGCAGTTCTTC.

Details on this clone: An end of the junction does not agree with germline; a read error may underlie this. This chain connects TRBV28 to TRBJ2-1; 7 bases are shared with TRBD1. The CDR3 has 12 residues. Germline V lookup: CDR1 MDHEN, CDR2 SYDVKM. The CDR3 loop reads CASSSRRDRKIF. The CDR3 DNA follows: TGTGCCAGCAGTTCCCGCCGGGACAGAAAGATCTTC.

V and J are TRBV19 and TRBJ1-2; D is ambiguous. With 3 bases removed from V and 2 bases from J, the gap between germline ends came to 7 bases. The CDR3 has 13 residues. The germline V gene has CDR1 LNHDA and CDR2 SQIVND (reference sequence). CDR3: CASSIAGNYGYTF. CDR3 DNA sequence: TGTGCCAGTAGTATTGCCGGGAACTATGGCTACACCTTC.

The genes are TRBV10-1 and TRBJ2-1; TRBD2 agrees at 11 bases. The CDR3 covers 18 residues. V lost 10 bases and J lost 6; bases outside the gene matches: 20. Germline V gene data show CDR1 as WNHNN and CDR2 as SYGVQD (reference sequence). For the CDR3, the DNA is TGCGCCACCGAGACGACTAGCGGGGCCAAAGCTCCTTTCAATGAGCAGTTCTTC. Amino acids: CATETTSGAKAPFNEQFF.